This passage covers 11 T cell receptor beta chains from one sample sequenced in a study of OX40 agonist ivuxolimab in advanced cancers. Libraries came from the immunoSEQ multiplex PCR assay. The table was pulled from immuneACCESS by TCRdb, which kept in-frame rearrangements only. Such tables lose some clones; where checked, under half of the loss comes from unresolved V genes, and the rest has no known cause. The sample contains 25,000 to 30,000 clones, roughly 92% of them found a single time. In total, the top ten clones hold about a tenth of the sample. The source material was CD4+ or CD8+ T cells sorted from blood, sampled in a trial of the OX40 agonist ivuxolimab. These receptors were obtained from an adult with an advanced solid tumor such as melanoma, head and neck, liver or kidney cancer.

The rearrangement joins TRBV12-5 to TRBJ1-1; a possible D gene is TRBD1 (5 bases). Germline CDR1 reads LGHNT; CDR2 reads FRNRAP. CDR3 length: 17 amino acids. V was trimmed by 0 bases and J by 1 base, leaving 15 bases between them. This CDR3 is CASGLVGQGRQNTEAFF. The CDR3 coding sequence is TGTGCTAGTGGTTTGGTAGGCCAGGGACGTCAGAACACTGAAGCTTTCTTT.

This clone was recorded once. The chain is built from TRBV7-4 and TRBJ2-5; 9 nucleotides line up with TRBD1. V trimming: 5 bases; J trimming: 4 bases; junction bases outside the gene matches: 8. The CDR3 spans 15 residues. Germline V gene lookup returns CDR1 SGHVT and CDR2 SQSDAQ. In nucleotides, the CDR3 is TGTGCCAGCAGCCCACCGGGACAGGGAGGAGAGACCCAGTACTTC. The encoded protein is CASSPPGQGGETQYF.

The rearrangement joins TRBV30 to TRBJ2-7; 8 positions match TRBD2. Germline loops: CDR1 GTSNPN, CDR2 SVGIG (reference sequence). V gave up 2 bases and J gave up 5 bases; unmatched junction bases: 5. The CDR3 runs to 13 residues. CDR3 in amino acids: CAWSLGGGHEQYF. Here the CDR3 DNA reads TGTGCCTGGAGTCTCGGGGGGGGCCACGAGCAGTACTTC.

The chain has TRBV30 and TRBJ2-7; no clear D. There are 13 residues in the CDR3. V lost 2 bases to trimming and J lost 3 bases, with 11 bases between them. CDR1 is GTSNPN, CDR2 SVGIG, per germline (reference sequence). The CDR3 DNA reads as TGTGCCTGGAGTCTGTTAGAAGGCTACGAGCAGTACTTC. It encodes CAWSLLEGYEQYF.

The J gene is TRBJ2-3, the V gene TRBV19; unclear D gene. Germline values: CDR1 LNHDA, CDR2 SQIVND (reference sequence). The CDR3 extends over 12 amino acids. V was pared by 4 bases and J by 5 bases, with 7 bases between. This chain's CDR3 is CASSTTGDTQYF. The CDR3 DNA sequence: TGTGCCAGTAGTACAACCGGAGATACGCAGTATTTT.

This sequence joins TRBV11-2 and TRBJ2-1, with TRBD1 matching 7 bases. The V and J ends lost 1 base and 3 bases, in that order; junction bases with no gene match: 6. The CDR3 runs to 16 residues. CDR1 and CDR2 (germline): SGHAT, FQNNGV. The CDR3 sequence: CASSLGGTVFYNEQFF. The DNA for the CDR3 is TGTGCCAGCAGCTTAGGTGGGACAGTTTTCTACAATGAGCAGTTCTTC.

This chain connects TRBV6-6 to TRBJ1-5; TRBD1 aligns across 7 bases. The germline CDR1 and CDR2 sequences are MNHNY and SVGAGI (reference sequence). Losses at the gene ends were 6 bases for V and 6 bases for J; bases not matched to a gene: 5. This CDR3 is 13 amino acids long. DNA of the CDR3: TGTGCCAGCAGACTCGGGACAGTTCAGCCCCAGCATTTT. It yields the protein CASRLGTVQPQHF.

This clone was observed once. The chain employs TRBV14 and TRBJ2-3; TRBD2 aligns across 7 bases. The V gene's germline CDR1 is SGHDN and CDR2 FVKESK. The CDR3 is made up of 14 amino acids. Losses at the gene ends were 4 bases for V and 8 bases for J; bases not matched to a gene: 9. Here the CDR3 DNA reads TGTGCCAGCAGCCTCCGGGACTACGGGGGTACGCAGTATTTT. It yields the protein CASSLRDYGGTQYF. Based on the CDR3 plus reference TRBV14 and TRBJ2-3, the full variable domain is EAGVTQFPSHSVIEKGQTVTLRCDPISGHDNLYWYRRVMGKEIKFLLHFVKESKQDESGMPNNRFLAERTGGTYSTLKVQPAELEDSGVYFCASSLRDYGGTQYFGPGTRLTVL.

The rearrangement uses TRBV7-8 and TRBJ2-1; TRBD2 matches 13 bases. From germline, CDR1 is SGHVS and CDR2 FQNEAQ. The V gene end was trimmed by 10 bases and the J gene end by 0 bases; junction bases not matched to a gene: 9. The CDR3 consists of 17 residues. CDR3 nucleotide sequence: TGTGCCACCCAATCCGGGACTAGCGGGACCTCCTACAATGAGCAGTTCTTC. This codes for CATQSGTSGTSYNEQFF.

The CDR3 sequence: CASSPGQVFGVGEKLFF. In DNA form, the CDR3 reads TGTGCCAGCAGCCCCGGGCAGGTTTTTGGGGTGGGTGAAAAACTGTTTTTT. The chain links TRBV11-2 to TRBJ1-4; D gene uncertain. CDR1 SGHAT and CDR2 FQNNGV come from the germline V gene. Trimming stripped 5 bases from V and 7 bases from J, with 23 bases between. There are 17 residues in the CDR3.

The chain joins TRBV9 to TRBJ2-1; D gene ambiguous. Per the germline V gene, CDR1 is SGDLS and CDR2 is YYNGEE. Trimming took off 0 bases at V and 5 bases at J, with 12 bases between the two ends. The CDR3 consists of 15 residues. The CDR3 coding sequence is TGTGCCAGCAGCGTAGATTGGGGTCTTAACAATGAGCAGTTCTTC. Its translation: CASSVDWGLNNEQFF. The variable domain in full, completed from reference TRBV9 and TRBJ2-1, reads DSGVTQTPKHLITATGQRVTLRCSPRSGDLSVYWYQQSLDQGLQFLIQYYNGEERAKGNILERFSAQQFPDLHSELNLSSLELGDSALYFCASSVDWGLNNEQFFGPGTRLTVL.